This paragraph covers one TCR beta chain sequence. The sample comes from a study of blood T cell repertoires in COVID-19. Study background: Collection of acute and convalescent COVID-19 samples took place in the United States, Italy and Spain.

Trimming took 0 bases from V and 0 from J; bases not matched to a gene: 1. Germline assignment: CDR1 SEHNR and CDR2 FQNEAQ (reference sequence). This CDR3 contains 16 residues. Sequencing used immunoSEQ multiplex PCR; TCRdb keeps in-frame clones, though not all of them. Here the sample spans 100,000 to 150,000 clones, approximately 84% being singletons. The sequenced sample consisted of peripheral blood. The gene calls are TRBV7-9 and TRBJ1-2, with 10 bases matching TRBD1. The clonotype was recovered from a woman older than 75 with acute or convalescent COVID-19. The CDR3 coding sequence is TGTGCCAGCAGCTTAGCGGGGACAGGGGCTAACTATGGCTACACCTTC. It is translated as CASSLAGTGANYGYTF.